The T cell receptor beta chain under discussion was sequenced for a study of blood T cell repertoires in COVID-19. For the study at large: Donors in the United States, Italy and Spain gave samples during acute or convalescent COVID-19. Nucleic acid was either cDNA or gDNA, and it came from T cells, B-cell-depleted T cells, or PBMCs.

On this clone itself: The sample has other DNA sequences that encode this CDR3 too.

Original handling: Estimated nucleated cell counts came from reference gene primer amplification. Sequencing used immunoSEQ multiplex PCR; TCRdb keeps in-frame clones, though not all of them. The V and J calls and clone size are taken from that table; D and trimming were inferred from the DNA. The sample includes 250,000 to 350,000 clones, around 88% of them seen just once. Germline lookup yields CDR1 DFQATT and CDR2 SNEGSKA (reference sequence). The CDR3 sequence is 11 residues long. V lost 0 bases to trimming and J lost 10 bases; unmatched junction nucleotides: 1. The chain is built from TRBV20-1 and TRBJ1-1, with 8 nucleotides matching TRBD1. This clonotype originated in a woman aged 25 to 39 who had recovered from COVID-19. Specimen: peripheral blood. DNA for the CDR3: TGCAGTGCTAGAGAAGACAGGGGAGCTTTCTTT. Protein: CSAREDRGAFF.